This T cell receptor (beta chain) comes out of a study of T cell responses to AZD1222 COVID-19 vaccine. V gave up 2 bases and J gave up 7 bases, with 9 bases separating them. CDR3 length: 13 amino acids. Germline CDR1 LGHDT, CDR2 YNNKEL (reference sequence). Repertoires were generated with immunoSEQ multiplex PCR, while TCRdb's copy carries only in-frame clones and drops some. The sample has under 200,000 clones, 80% to 95% seen once. This sequence originates from an adult in good health. This chain connects TRBV3-1 (or the pseudogene TRBV3-2) to TRBJ1-5; the D is unclear. Sequenced here: peripheral blood, sampled on day 0 of AZD1222 vaccination. The CDR3 DNA reads as TGTGCCAGCAGCCAAACGGTTTCGCAGCCCCAGCATTTT. It yields the protein CASSQTVSQPQHF.